The 11 T cell receptor beta chains below come from one sample, sequenced in a study of blood T cell repertoires in COVID-19. Sequencing was performed with immunoSEQ multiplex PCR; in TCRdb, only in-frame clones are kept and a portion is missing. The data hold fewer than 350,000 clones, with 88% observed a single time. The sample consisted of PBMCs or T cells enriched from blood (not recorded which). The receptors were sampled from a woman aged 25 to 39 who had recovered from COVID-19.

Notes on this clone: A read error may produce the germline difference seen at one junction end. The gene calls are TRBV6-1 and TRBJ1-6; maybe TRBD1 (5 bases). CDR3 length: 14 amino acids. Germline CDR1 and CDR2: MNHNS and SASEGT. The CDR3 reads CASREDSYNSPLHF. DNA of the CDR3: TGTGCCAGCAGGGAAGACAGCTATAATTCACCCCTCCACTTT.

The rearrangement links TRBV7-8 to TRBJ1-2, with a tentative D call TRBD1 (5 bases). CDR1 and CDR2 (germline): SGHVS, FQNEAQ. This CDR3 spans 16 amino acids. Trimming pared 5 bases from V and 4 bases from J, leaving 20 bases between. In nucleotides, the CDR3 is TGTGCCAGCAGCCCCACATGGGGCACGGATCTCTATGGCTACACCTTC. Protein sequence: CASSPTWGTDLYGYTF.

The chain employs TRBV18 and TRBJ1-1; possible D gene TRBD1, 6 bases. This CDR3 has 15 amino acids. Germline values: CDR1 KGHSH, CDR2 LQKENI. The V end was cut by 4 bases, the J end by 1 base, with 13 bases between. CDR3 nucleotide sequence: TGTGCCAGCTCACTCCTGGACAGAACGAACACTGAAGCTTTCTTT. It codes for CASSLLDRTNTEAFF.

This clone has a single count. The chain couples TRBV28 to TRBJ1-6; D remains ambiguous. Germline values: CDR1 MDHEN, CDR2 SYDVKM. Trimming removed 4 bases from V and 2 bases from J, with 12 bases in between. CDR3 length: 16 amino acids. The CDR3 spells CASSSVPSAYNSPLHF. The DNA for the CDR3 is TGTGCCAGCAGTTCGGTCCCGAGTGCCTATAATTCACCCCTCCACTTT.

The chain couples TRBV6-5 to TRBJ1-1; D remains ambiguous. V lost 2 bases and J 8 bases, leaving 6 bases between the germline ends. The CDR3 extends over 11 amino acids. In germline, CDR1 is MNHEY, CDR2 SVGAGI. The CDR3 reads CASSYPGEAFF. The CDR3 bases are TGTGCCAGCAGTTACCCCGGGGAAGCTTTCTTT.

This clone came up once. This chain's CDR3 is CASSPTATLYNSPLHF. Written as DNA, the CDR3 is TGTGCCAGCTCACCCACGGCGACATTGTATAATTCACCCCTCCACTTT. The genes are TRBV18 and TRBJ1-6, with D uncertain. This CDR3 spans 16 amino acids. V lost 3 bases to trimming and J lost 4 bases, with 13 bases between them. Germline V gene sequence: CDR1 KGHSH, CDR2 LQKENI.

The V call is TRBV11-2, the J call TRBJ1-1; a possible D gene is TRBD1 (6 bases). The CDR3 is 14 residues long. Germline values: CDR1 SGHAT, CDR2 FQNNGV. The V and J ends lost 4 bases and 0 bases respectively, with 9 bases between them. CDR3 loop: CASSYGQMNTEAFF. In DNA form, the CDR3 reads TGTGCCAGCAGCTATGGACAGATGAACACTGAAGCTTTCTTT.

This chain connects TRBV9 to TRBJ1-5; 7 nucleotides line up with TRBD1. In germline, CDR1 is SGDLS, CDR2 YYNGEE. This CDR3 contains 15 residues. Trimming took 0 bases from V and 4 from J; bases not matched to a gene: 4. The CDR3 DNA is TGTGCCAGCAGCGTAGCTGGGACAGCGAATCAGCCCCAGCATTTT. Its translation is CASSVAGTANQPQHF.

The chain uses TRBV28 and TRBJ2-1; 7 nucleotides line up with TRBD2. CDR1 and CDR2 (germline): MDHEN, SYDVKM. V shed 5 bases and J 10 bases; nucleotides not matched to a gene: 11. The CDR3 spans 14 residues. This CDR3 reads CASSPGSLGGEQFF. Written as DNA, the CDR3 is TGTGCCAGCAGTCCCGGCTCACTCGGGGGGGAGCAGTTCTTC.

The chain carries TRBV7-9 and TRBJ2-2; D uncertain. CDR3 length equals 14 residues. Between the trimmed V and J ends, which lost 2 bases and 1 base, there was a span of 5 bases. CDR1 and CDR2 from the germline V gene are SEHNR and FQNEAQ (reference sequence). CDR3 amino acids: CASSLSENTGELFF. DNA of the CDR3: TGTGCCAGCAGCTTATCAGAGAACACCGGGGAGCTGTTTTTT.

This chain joins TRBV21-1 and TRBJ2-7; the table's D call TRBD1 went unverified against the DNA. TRBV21-1 is designated a pseudogene. CDR3 size: 13 residues. For the CDR3, the DNA is TGTGCCAGCAAAAGACAGTGGTCCTACGAGCAGTACTTC. Translating it yields CASKRQWSYEQYF.